The clone carrying this TCR beta chain was picked up many times. The data were obtained in a study of neurological immune-mediated disorders. Synthesis of cDNA was performed by 5'RACE using 10-nucleotide random UMIs. TCRdb redid the calling of the 5' RACE reads with MiXCR, one entry per CDR3 protein. Of approximately 32,000 distinct CDR3 sequences in the sample, roughly 15% are singletons; the top ten hold roughly 27%. Germline CDR1 reads SGHTA; CDR2 reads FQGNSA. The germline V and J ends were trimmed by 1 base and 6 bases, with 10 bases remaining between them. CDR3 length: 14 amino acids. Volunteers from a blood bank in Maryland, USA, made up the healthy controls. Libraries used 2 million unsorted PBMCs kept frozen in RNAlater.

The V and J genes are TRBV7-2 and TRBJ1-5; D may be TRBD1 (5 bases). The sequence was collected from a man between 65 and 85 years old in good health. Sequencing used PBMCs. The CDR3 region has the DNA TGTGCCAGCAGCTTAGGAGGGGCTGTTCAGCCCCAGCATTTT. Translating it yields CASSLGGAVQPQHF.